This T cell receptor beta chain was sequenced during a study of patients and donors after allogeneic stem cell transplantation. MiXCR, applied by TCRdb to the RT-PCR reads, yields one record per CDR3 protein. The sample comprises about 34,000 distinct CDR3 sequences, more than 35% of which are singletons, and 76% rests with the top ten. The CDR3 covers 12 residues. V was clipped by 1 base and J by 3 bases; unmatched bases: 0. Germline V gene lookup returns CDR1 DFQATT and CDR2 SNEGSKA (reference sequence). V and J are TRBV20-1 and TRBJ2-7; 7 bases are shared with TRBD1. The sample was blood, either unsorted or a sorted T cell fraction (not recorded which). The sequence derives from a human donor who was either an allogeneic HSCT recipient or a stem cell or donor lymphocyte infusion donor (not recorded which). It is not recorded whose cells these are; they may come from a transplant donor. CDR3 region: CSARGDSYEQYV. The CDR3 DNA reads as TGCAGTGCTAGAGGGGACAGCTACGAGCAGTACGTC.